Presented here are 16 T cell receptor beta chains from one specimen sequenced in a study. One entry per CDR3 protein results from TCRdb running MiXCR on the 5' RACE reads. Of just over 60,000 distinct CDR3 sequences in the sample, approximately 31% were seen once. The specimen was tumor-infiltrating naive CD4+ T cells sorted from the breast tumor. Subset in this sample: naive CD4+ T cells, CD4+CD45RA+CD25-. The receptors were sampled from a female donor with breast cancer.

The chain joins TRBV5-1 to TRBJ2-7; TRBD1 is a possible D gene (6 bases). CDR1 and CDR2 (germline): SGHRS, YFSETQ. The CDR3 loop spans 14 amino acids. Trimming shortened V by 0 bases and J by 2 bases, and 9 bases separated the two germline ends. In nucleotides, the CDR3 is TGCGCCAGCAGCTTGGTACAGGGCGCCTACGAGCAGTACTTC. The encoded protein is CASSLVQGAYEQYF.

This clonotype was counted many times. The V call is TRBV5-1, the J call TRBJ2-3; D is undetermined. Germline CDR1 is SGHRS and CDR2 is YFSETQ. The CDR3 sequence is 14 residues long. V was pared by 0 bases and J by 1 base, with 6 bases between. The CDR3 region is CASSLDRGTDTQYF. CDR3 in DNA: TGCGCCAGCAGCTTGGACCGGGGCACAGATACGCAGTATTTT. Full variable domain (rest looked up from reference TRBV5-1 and TRBJ2-3): KAGVTQTPRYLIKTRGQQVTLSCSPISGHRSVSWYQQTPGQGLQFLFEYFSETQRNKGNFPGRFSGRQFSNSRSEMNVSTLELGDSALYLCASSLDRGTDTQYFGPGTRLTVL.

This clonotype has more than one count but fewer than ten. This chain uses TRBV7-9 with TRBJ1-4, with 9 bases fitting TRBD1. This CDR3 region has 16 residues. In germline, CDR1 is SEHNR, CDR2 FQNEAQ (reference sequence). The V and J ends lost 2 bases and 8 bases, in that order; junction bases with no gene match: 9. The CDR3 DNA reads TGTGCCAGCAGCTTACCCGGACAGGGGAGATCGGAAAAACTGTTTTTT. Amino acids: CASSLPGQGRSEKLFF.

The chain has TRBV6-1 and TRBJ2-2; 8 positions match TRBD2. This CDR3 has 17 amino acids. V was clipped by 5 bases and J by 6 bases; unmatched bases: 14. Germline CDR1 and CDR2: MNHNS and SASEGT. The CDR3 DNA follows: TGTGCCAGCAGTACCCTGACAGGCATCGGGAGGGCCGGGGAGCTGTTTTTT. It is translated as CASSTLTGIGRAGELFF.

Worth noting for this clonotype: Its ends do not fully match the called genes, so a read error is possible. The chain carries TRBV12-3 or TRBV12-4 and TRBJ2-2, with a tentative D call TRBD1 (6 bases). The CDR3 contains 14 residues. CDR3 bases: TGTACCAGCAGTTTCTCCAAGGGGGCCGGGGAGCTGTTTTTT. Translation: CTSSFSKGAGELFF.

J is TRBJ2-1 and V is TRBV11-3, with D possibly being TRBD2 (6 bases). Trimming left V 5 bases short and J 4 bases short, with 15 bases between. Germline CDR1 SGHNT, CDR2 YENEEA. The CDR3 covers 15 residues. CDR3 DNA: TGTGCCAGCAGCGATAAGCGGGCAAATTACAATGAGCAGTTCTTC. Translation gives CASSDKRANYNEQFF.

The chain joins TRBV6-1 to TRBJ1-5; D remains ambiguous. In germline, CDR1 is MNHNS, CDR2 SASEGT. This CDR3 has 14 residues. V was pared by 4 bases and J by 1 base, with 8 bases between. CDR3 loop: CASSAGISNQPQHF. The CDR3 DNA reads TGTGCCAGCAGTGCGGGTATAAGCAATCAGCCCCAGCATTTT.

This chain uses TRBV7-8 with TRBJ1-3; 11 bases line up with TRBD1. CDR1 and CDR2 from the germline V gene are SGHVS and FQNEAQ. The CDR3 has 17 residues. The junction had 6 bases not matched to a gene; V was cut back by 4 bases and J by 1 base. CDR3 nucleotides: TGTGCCAGCAGCTCCAGGACAGGGGGCAGTTCTGGAAACACCATATATTTT. It encodes CASSSRTGGSSGNTIYF.

This clonotype occurred a few times. J is TRBJ1-5 and V is TRBV20-1; 7 positions match TRBD1. Germline V CDR1 and CDR2: DFQATT, SNEGSKA (reference sequence). Trimming took 6 bases from V and 5 from J; bases not matched to a gene: 7. This CDR3 has 13 residues. CDR3 DNA sequence: TGCAGTGCGGGCAGGGGGGCGGATCAGCCCCAGCATTTT. Translating gives CSAGRGADQPQHF.

The chain uses TRBV12-3 or TRBV12-4 and TRBJ2-7; D may be TRBD1 (6 bases). The ends were cut back, 2 bases at V and 6 bases at J, with 14 bases in the middle. The CDR3 totals 14 residues. The DNA for the CDR3 is TGTGCCAGCAGTTTAAGGGGCCAGGGGTTCGAGCAGTACTTC. Translation: CASSLRGQGFEQYF.

This chain connects TRBV4-1 to TRBJ1-1; no firm D call. Trimming removed 0 bases from V and 0 bases from J, with 8 bases in between. CDR1 is MGHRA, CDR2 YSYEKL, per germline. CDR3 size: 15 residues. CDR3 amino acids: CASSQDRTMNTEAFF. CDR3 DNA sequence: TGCGCCAGCAGCCAAGATCGGACTATGAACACTGAAGCTTTCTTT.

The chain is built from TRBV12-3 or TRBV12-4 and TRBJ1-1, with 7 bases identical to TRBD1. V lost 0 bases and J lost 11; bases outside the gene matches: 3. CDR3 length: 12 residues. The CDR3 protein is CASSLASRGAFF. Written as DNA, the CDR3 is TGTGCCAGCAGTTTAGCTTCCAGGGGGGCTTTCTTT.

CDR3 residues: CASSGLADNEQFF. CDR3 nucleotides: TGTGCCAGCAGCGGACTAGCGGACAATGAGCAGTTCTTC. This chain links TRBV9 with TRBJ2-1, with 9 bases identical to TRBD2. The CDR3 covers 13 residues. Germline CDR1 reads SGDLS; CDR2 reads YYNGEE. The trim removed 3 bases at V and 5 bases at J, leaving 0 bases unmatched.

This clonotype occurred many times. The chain uses TRBV7-3 and TRBJ2-1; 8 bases map to TRBD2. Germline CDR1 reads SGHTA; CDR2 reads FQGTGA. Losses at the gene ends were 5 bases for V and 12 bases for J; bases not matched to a gene: 12. The CDR3 sequence is 14 residues long. The CDR3 is CASSLTSGGAWQFF. CDR3 nucleotide sequence: TGTGCCAGCAGCCTCACTAGCGGAGGGGCCTGGCAGTTCTTC. Variable domain in full (rest from reference TRBV7-3 and TRBJ2-1): GAGVSQTPSNKVTEKGKYVELRCDPISGHTALYWYRQSLGQGPEFLIYFQGTGAADDSGLPNDRFFAVRPEGSVSTLKIQRTERGDSAVYLCASSLTSGGAWQFFGPGTRLTVL.

The rearrangement links TRBV9 to TRBJ2-5, with unresolved D. The CDR3 length is 14 residues. Trimming stripped 1 base from V and 3 bases from J, with 10 bases between. Looked up from germline, CDR1 is SGDLS and CDR2 is YYNGEE. CDR3 sequence: CASSVSPWEETQYF. As DNA, the CDR3 is TGTGCCAGCAGCGTAAGCCCTTGGGAAGAGACCCAGTACTTC. Using reference TRBV9 and TRBJ2-5 for the parts outside the CDR3, the full variable domain is DSGVTQTPKHLITATGQRVTLRCSPRSGDLSVYWYQQSLDQGLQFLIQYYNGEERAKGNILERFSAQQFPDLHSELNLSSLELGDSALYFCASSVSPWEETQYFGPGTRLLVL.

This clonotype was counted only a few times. Since a much larger clone is just one base distant, this may be a read error. The CDR3 does not close with the conserved phenylalanine or tryptophan, likely indicating a read error. The rearrangement uses TRBV20-1 and TRBJ1-6; TRBD1 matches 10 bases. The germline V gene encodes CDR1 DFQATT and CDR2 SNEGSKA (reference sequence). This CDR3 is built from 15 residues. J lost 7 bases, V lost 1 base, and 4 bases had no gene match. DNA of the CDR3: TGCAGTGCTAGAGTGGGGGGACAGGGGAATTCACCCCTCCACTCT. It is translated as CSARVGGQGNSPLHS.